This T cell receptor beta chain was recorded in a study of T cell responses to AZD1222 COVID-19 vaccine. The CDR3 runs 13 residues. Germline trimming cut 8 bases from V and 5 bases from J; bases unmatched to any gene: 5. The V gene's germline CDR1 is MNHEY and CDR2 SVGAGI. Profiled with immunoSEQ multiplex PCR; TCRdb holds only in-frame clones, not every one. The data contain some 22,000 clones, about 80% of them singletons. Regarding the study as a whole: Samples come after the peak T cell response, not at day 14.

With respect to this clone: Its matching antigen is unknown.

The clonotype was recovered from an adult in good health. The rearrangement links TRBV6-5 to TRBJ2-7; TRBD2 aligns across 11 bases. The sample consisted of peripheral blood, taken on day 0 of AZD1222 vaccination. In DNA form, the CDR3 reads TGTGCCAGCCGCCTACTAGCGGGAGACGAGCAGTACTTC. This sequence encodes CASRLLAGDEQYF.